This T cell receptor beta chain was identified during a study of naive and memory T cell subsets. The germline V gene has CDR1 LNHDA and CDR2 SQIVND (reference sequence). V dropped 4 bases and J dropped 2 bases, with 12 bases sitting between them. The CDR3 consists of 15 residues. As to treatment: skin biopsy from PPD injection site in Mantoux-positive individual. The library had UMIs added by 3' ligation of an oligonucleotide to TCR cDNA. Amplification of ligated cDNA took four PCR rounds with SP2 and nested alpha and beta constant primers. In TCRdb, the UMI-ligation and nested PCR reads were re-called with MiXCR into one record per CDR3 protein. Here the sample spans around 20,000 distinct CDR3 sequences, 6% being singletons. Only a few counts were recorded for this clonotype.

The genes are TRBV19 and TRBJ2-1; TRBD2 is a possible D gene (7 bases). Sequencing used skin, obtained from a tuberculin skin test site. The clonotype was recovered from an adult in good health. The CDR3 DNA follows: TGTGCCAGTAGTAGAGGGGGGGCAGCCTACAATGAGCAGTTCTTC. Its translation: CASSRGGAAYNEQFF. The whole variable domain, filled in from reference TRBV19 and TRBJ2-1, reads DGGITQSPKYLFRKEGQNVTLSCEQNLNHDAMYWYRQDPGQGLRLIYYSQIVNDFQKGDIAEGYSVSREKKESFPLTVTSAQKNPTAFYLCASSRGGAAYNEQFFGPGTRLTVL.